This record concerns one T cell receptor beta chain sequence. These data belong to a study of cytomegalovirus exposure and HLA in healthy donors. In the PCR, 60 Vbeta and 13 Jbeta primers were used. Measured with immunoSEQ multiplex PCR; TCRdb has only the in-frame clones, and not every one. Found here are around 110,000 clones, 55% to 65% of them singletons; the top ten hold less than 9.5%. Sequenced: PBMCs. This clonotype was obtained from a woman aged 40 to 55 in good health and CMV-seropositive.

CDR3 sequence (DNA): TGTGCCAGCTCACCGGACAGTAACTATGGCTACACCTTC. This codes for CASSPDSNYGYTF. V is TRBV18 and J is TRBJ1-2; D might be TRBD1 (6 bases). The germline V gene encodes CDR1 KGHSH and CDR2 LQKENI. Trimming took 3 bases from V and 1 from J, leaving 6 bases between them. The length of the CDR3 is 13 residues.